This T cell receptor beta chain originates from a study of T cell responses to AZD1222 COVID-19 vaccine. Some clones are missing from TCRdb's copy, which holds only in-frame ones; the method was immunoSEQ multiplex PCR. The sample has 150,000 to 180,000 clones; roughly nine tenths are singletons. Looked up from germline, CDR1 is SGHTA and CDR2 is FQGTGA. The CDR3 runs to 17 residues. V lost 4 bases and J 6 bases, leaving 24 bases between the germline ends. This specimen was peripheral blood, taken on day 0 of MenACWY control vaccination. The sequence derives from an adult in good health. The chain joins TRBV7-3 to TRBJ1-1; D is possibly TRBD1 (5 bases). CDR3 protein: CASSWTGRPGGVSEAFF. The CDR3 DNA reads TGTGCCAGCAGCTGGACGGGACGACCCGGAGGTGTGTCTGAAGCTTTCTTT.